This T cell receptor (beta chain) emerged from a study of identical twins. This clonotype has more than one count but fewer than ten. The antigen is undetermined. A universal primer site was created by template switching, with the cDNA bearing unique molecular identifiers. TCRdb recomputed calls from the 5' RACE reads with MiXCR, one row per CDR3 protein. The table shows 420,000 or so distinct CDR3 sequences, with about 18% occurring only once. Study-level points and caveats: Conclusions leaned on cross-sectional statistical analysis and did not track the same donors over time. Twins' surplus sharing was weaker for beta out-of-frame sequences. Compared with models, monozygotic twins showed more out-of-frame TCR alpha sharing.

The material sequenced was naive T cells sorted from blood. The sequence derives from a man between 50 and 59 years old in good health.

The CDR3 sequence is CASSHTGQGAGDTQYF. The CDR3 region has the DNA TGCGCCAGCAGTCACACTGGACAGGGGGCCGGAGATACGCAGTATTTT. The V call is TRBV23-1, the J call TRBJ2-3; 11 bases are shared with TRBD1. TRBV23-1 is an ORF, and what it does is uncertain. The CDR3 totals 16 residues. V lost 3 bases to trimming and J lost 5 bases; unmatched junction nucleotides: 7.